The 13 T cell receptor beta chains below all came from one sample that was sequenced in a study of T-cell reconstitution after alpha-beta-depleted transplantation in children. Preparation of the TCRbeta library involved a method that used unique molecular identifiers. Each CDR3 protein is one row after TCRdb ran MiXCR on the PCR reads. Altogether 500,000 to 750,000 distinct CDR3 sequences are present, 10% to 15% being singletons, with the ten largest covering about 2.2%. The sample consisted of PBMCs, mostly from graft donor cells, taken 360 days after TCRalphabeta/CD19-depleted stem cell transplant. These receptors were taken from a male patient under 18 who had a stem cell transplant for acute myeloid leukemia, so the T cells may come from the graft donor.

This clonotype was picked up many times. In DNA, the CDR3 is TGTGCCAGCGGCCGAGAAGCGCTGTACGAGCAGTACTTC. It specifies CASGREALYEQYF. J is TRBJ2-7 and V is TRBV12-3 or TRBV12-4; D is unresolved. V was cut by 8 bases and J by 4 bases, with 15 bases left in between. This CDR3 is built from 13 residues.

There are many counts of this clonotype. The chain joins TRBV4-3 to TRBJ2-7; the D is unclear. Germline CDR1 LGHNA, CDR2 YSLEER. The CDR3 spans 15 residues. The V gene lost 2 bases and the J gene lost 2 bases, with 13 bases spanning the gap. The CDR3, as DNA: TGCGCCAGCAGCCAAAGCTCCCTCCGCGCCTACGAGCAGTACTTC. Residues: CASSQSSLRAYEQYF.

There are many counts of this clonotype. The CDR3 spells CASSFGGQTPTYEQYF. DNA for the CDR3: TGTGCCAGCAGTTTCGGTGGTCAGACACCAACCTACGAGCAGTACTTC. The chain couples TRBV12-3 or TRBV12-4 to TRBJ2-7, with no clear D. The CDR3 covers 16 residues. The V and J ends lost 3 bases and 2 bases respectively, with 17 bases between them.

This clonotype occurred many times. The chain employs TRBV6-5 and TRBJ2-1; 8 bases map to TRBD2. This CDR3 comprises 16 residues. Germline assignment: CDR1 MNHEY and CDR2 SVGAGI. V was clipped by 3 bases and J by 5 bases; unmatched bases: 9. The CDR3 DNA sequence: TGTGCCAGCAGTTATGAACCGGGACTAGTTAACAATGAGCAGTTCTTC. The encoded protein is CASSYEPGLVNNEQFF.

The J gene is TRBJ2-7, the V gene TRBV21-1; the tabulated D call, TRBD1, remains unverified against the DNA. TRBV21-1 is shown as a pseudogene. The CDR3 spans 22 residues. The CDR3 bases are TGTGCCAGCAGCAAAAGGGGCATTCGGGACAGGGGGCCGACACCCCTAGGGTACGAGCAGTACTTC. Protein: CASSKRGIRDRGPTPLGYEQYF.

The table lists this clonotype with many counts. This chain connects TRBV5-1 to TRBJ2-3; 7 bases map to TRBD2. The CDR3 contains 19 residues. Germline V gene lookup returns CDR1 SGHRS and CDR2 YFSETQ. The J segment lost 0 bases and the V segment lost 4 bases, leaving 17 bases of the junction unmatched. Here the CDR3 DNA reads TGCGCCAGCAGCCTGGCAGGGTCCCTAGCGGAGGCTAGCACAGATACGCAGTATTTT. Protein product: CASSLAGSLAEASTDTQYF.

This chain uses TRBV15 with TRBJ2-7; D perhaps matches TRBD1 (6 bases). The germline CDR1 and CDR2 sequences are LNHNV and YYDKDF (reference sequence). V shed 3 bases and J shed 0 bases, with 15 bases lying between them. The CDR3 consists of 16 residues. CDR3 bases: TGTGCCACCAGCAGGACCCTGGGGGCGGACTCCTACGAGCAGTACTTC. Translated, it gives CATSRTLGADSYEQYF.

With regard to this clonotype: It may be a read error: a sequence one base away is much more abundant. Since the CDR3 does not end with the conserved phenylalanine or tryptophan, this likely comes from a read error. V gene TRBV12-3 or TRBV12-4 combines with J gene TRBJ1-1, with 7 bases fitting TRBD1. The CDR3 consists of 15 residues. J gave up 0 bases and V 6 bases, and 7 bases lay outside the gene matches. The chain's CDR3 is CASSVGGLMNTEAFY. CDR3 DNA sequence: TGTGCCAGCAGCGTAGGGGGCCTCATGAACACTGAAGCTTTCTAT.

This clonotype was recorded many times. The rearrangement links TRBV20-1 to TRBJ2-7, with TRBD1 matching over 7 bases. Germline CDR1 DFQATT, CDR2 SNEGSKA (reference sequence). This CDR3 is built from 15 residues. V shed 0 bases and J 0 bases; nucleotides not matched to a gene: 5. The CDR3 coding sequence is TGCAGTGCTAGAGAATCGACAGGGAGCTCCTACGAGCAGTACTTC. Translation gives CSARESTGSSYEQYF.

This clonotype was recorded many times. The CDR3 region has the DNA TGTGCCATCTCCGCGGGCAGTCTTGACGAGACCCAGTACTTC. It yields the protein CAISAGSLDETQYF. This chain connects TRBV10-3 to TRBJ2-5; D may be TRBD2 (5 bases). The CDR3 consists of 14 residues. V lost 8 bases, J lost 5 bases, and 18 bases lay in between. Germline V CDR1 and CDR2: ENHRY, SYGVKD.

As regards this clonotype: A single base separates this from a much larger clone, so it may be a read error. Given the absence of the conserved phenylalanine or tryptophan at the CDR3 end, a read error is likely. The chain employs TRBV7-7 and TRBJ2-7; no clear D. The CDR3 runs 15 residues. Per the germline V gene, CDR1 is SSHAT and CDR2 is FNYEAQ (reference sequence). CDR3 sequence (DNA): TGTGCTAGCAGCGCCCGACTTAGAAAGTTCTACGAGCAGTACTTA. Its translation is CASSARLRKFYEQYL.

J is TRBJ2-3 and V is TRBV20-1, with D possibly being TRBD2 (6 bases). The CDR3 runs 15 residues. The germline V gene encodes CDR1 DFQATT and CDR2 SNEGSKA (reference sequence). Trimming took 3 bases from V and 2 from J, leaving 15 bases between them. The DNA of the CDR3 is TGCAGTGCTAGCGAGCCGGGAGTCCTCACAGATACGCAGTATTTT. This gives the protein CSASEPGVLTDTQYF.

The rearrangement joins TRBV10-3 to TRBJ2-3, with D possibly matching TRBD1 (5 bases). Germline CDR1 reads ENHRY; CDR2 reads SYGVKD. Between the trimmed V and J ends, which lost 0 bases and 5 bases, there was a span of 9 bases. The CDR3 runs 14 residues. In DNA form, the CDR3 reads TGTGCCATCAGTGAGTCGGGGCTAATAGATACGCAGTATTTT. It codes for CAISESGLIDTQYF.